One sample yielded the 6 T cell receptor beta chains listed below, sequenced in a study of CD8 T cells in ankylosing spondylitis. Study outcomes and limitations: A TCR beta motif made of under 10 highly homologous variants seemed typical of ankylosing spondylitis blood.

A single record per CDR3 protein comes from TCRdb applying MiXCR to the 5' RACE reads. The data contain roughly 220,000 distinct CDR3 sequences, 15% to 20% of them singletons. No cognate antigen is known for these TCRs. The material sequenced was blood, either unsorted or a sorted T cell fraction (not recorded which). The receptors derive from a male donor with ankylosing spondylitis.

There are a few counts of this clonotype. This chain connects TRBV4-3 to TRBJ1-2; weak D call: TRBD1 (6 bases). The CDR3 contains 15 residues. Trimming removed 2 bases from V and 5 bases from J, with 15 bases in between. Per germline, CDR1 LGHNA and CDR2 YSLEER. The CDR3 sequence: CASSQNRVSPYGYTF. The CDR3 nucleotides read TGCGCCAGCAGCCAAAACAGGGTGTCACCTTATGGCTACACCTTC.

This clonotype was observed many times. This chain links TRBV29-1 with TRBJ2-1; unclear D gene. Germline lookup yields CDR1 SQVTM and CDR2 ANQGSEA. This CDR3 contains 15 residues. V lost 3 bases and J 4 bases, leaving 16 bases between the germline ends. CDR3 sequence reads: CSVDGATGGYNEQFF. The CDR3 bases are TGCAGCGTTGACGGAGCCACGGGCGGTTACAATGAGCAGTTCTTC.

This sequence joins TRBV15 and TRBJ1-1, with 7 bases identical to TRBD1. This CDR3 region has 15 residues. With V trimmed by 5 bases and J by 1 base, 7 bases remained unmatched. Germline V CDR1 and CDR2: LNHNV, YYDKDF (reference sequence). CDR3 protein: CATSLARGPNTEAFF. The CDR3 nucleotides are TGTGCCACCAGCTTGGCGAGGGGGCCGAACACTGAAGCTTTCTTT.

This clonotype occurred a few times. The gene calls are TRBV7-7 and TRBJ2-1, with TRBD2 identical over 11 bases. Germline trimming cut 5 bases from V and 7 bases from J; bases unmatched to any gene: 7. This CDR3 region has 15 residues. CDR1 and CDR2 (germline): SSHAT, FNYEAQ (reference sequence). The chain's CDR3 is CASSHLAGGINEQFF. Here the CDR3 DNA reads TGTGCCAGCAGCCACTTAGCGGGAGGGATTAATGAGCAGTTCTTC.

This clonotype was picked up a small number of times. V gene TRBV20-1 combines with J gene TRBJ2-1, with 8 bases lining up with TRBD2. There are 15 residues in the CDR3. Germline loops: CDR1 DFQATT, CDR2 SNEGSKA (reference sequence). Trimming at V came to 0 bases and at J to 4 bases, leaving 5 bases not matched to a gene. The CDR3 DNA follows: TGCAGTGCTAGAGATCAGGCGGGAGGATACAATGAGCAGTTCTTC. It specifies CSARDQAGGYNEQFF.

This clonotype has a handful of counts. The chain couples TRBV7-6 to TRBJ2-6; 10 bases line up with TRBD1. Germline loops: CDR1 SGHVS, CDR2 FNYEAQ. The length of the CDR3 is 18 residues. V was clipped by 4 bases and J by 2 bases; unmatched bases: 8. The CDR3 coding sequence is TGTGCCAGCAGCTCTGGGACAGGGGAGGTAACTGGGGCCAACGTCCTGACTTTC. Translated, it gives CASSSGTGEVTGANVLTF.